The next 23 T cell receptor beta chains were all read from a single sample in a study of T cell responses to AZD1222 COVID-19 vaccine. TCRdb's copy holds only in-frame clones and misses some; the assay was immunoSEQ multiplex PCR. The sample has 100,000 to 150,000 clones, approximately 85% seen once. The sequences come from peripheral blood, collected 28 days after the second AZD1222 dose. The receptors were sampled from an adult who received the AZD1222 COVID-19 vaccine.

The sample holds a few counts of this clone. V usage is TRBV27 and J usage is TRBJ2-5; tentatively, D is TRBD1 (5 bases). Germline V gene data show CDR1 as MNHEY and CDR2 as SMNVEV (reference sequence). Trimming took off 5 bases at V and 1 base at J, with 23 bases between the two ends. The CDR3 is 18 residues long. The CDR3 bases are TGTGCCAGCAGTGAACGCAGGGTGAGGTTGGAATTCCAAGAGACCCAGTACTTC. Translated, it gives CASSERRVRLEFQETQYF.

Worth noting for this clone: This CDR3 is also generated by other DNA sequences in the sample. The chain couples TRBV18 to TRBJ1-1; weak D call: TRBD1 (5 bases). Germline-derived CDR1 and CDR2 are KGHSH and LQKENI. V was clipped by 6 bases and J by 6 bases, with 14 bases between them. The CDR3 is 13 amino acids. The CDR3 protein is CASSQGPDAEAFF. The CDR3 bases are TGTGCCAGCTCTCAGGGTCCAGACGCTGAAGCTTTCTTT.

This chain links TRBV18 with TRBJ2-7, with D possibly being TRBD1 or TRBD2 (6 bases each). V lost 0 bases and J 2 bases, leaving 14 bases between the germline ends. Per the germline V gene, CDR1 is KGHSH and CDR2 is LQKENI. The CDR3 extends over 16 amino acids. This CDR3 reads CASSPPPGGGPYEQYF. The CDR3 coding sequence is TGTGCCAGCTCACCACCGCCCGGGGGCGGACCCTACGAGCAGTACTTC.

This clone was found a few times. J is TRBJ2-1 and V is TRBV30; D might be TRBD2 (6 bases). Germline CDR1 and CDR2: GTSNPN and SVGIG (reference sequence). V was trimmed by 5 bases and J by 14 bases, leaving 13 bases between them. The CDR3 loop spans 10 amino acids. The CDR3 reads CAWGGENKFF. In DNA, the CDR3 is TGTGCCTGGGGAGGGGAGAATAAGTTCTTC. The full variable domain, its missing parts supplied by reference TRBV30 and TRBJ2-1, is SQTIHQWPATLVQPVGSPLSLECTVEGTSNPNLYWYRQAAGRGLQLLFYSVGIGQISSEVPQNLSASRPQDRQFILSSKKLLLSDSGFYLCAWGGENKFFGPGTRLTVL.

This clone came up once. The CDR3 reads CASSTLTSGGSYEQYF. Written as DNA, the CDR3 is TGTGCCAGCAGCACCTTAACTAGCGGGGGTTCCTACGAGCAGTACTTC. The gene calls are TRBV5-4 and TRBJ2-7; 11 nucleotides match TRBD2. Unmatched junction bases numbered 7, after V lost 4 bases and J lost 1 base. Looked up from germline, CDR1 is SGHNT and CDR2 is YYREEE (reference sequence). CDR3 length: 16 residues.

The chain carries TRBV4-2 and TRBJ2-2, with 7 bases fitting TRBD2. V lost 2 bases to trimming and J lost 1 base; unmatched junction nucleotides: 1. The CDR3 is 15 amino acids. Looked up from germline, CDR1 is LGHNA and CDR2 is YNFKEQ. CDR3 DNA: TGTGCCAGCAGCCAATCGGGGGGGAACACCGGGGAGCTGTTTTTT. Protein: CASSQSGGNTGELFF.

This clone showed up just a few times. The J gene is TRBJ2-5, the V gene TRBV4-1, with D uncertain. Germline loops: CDR1 MGHRA, CDR2 YSYEKL. V was shortened by 0 bases and J by 3 bases, with 14 bases between the two germline ends. This CDR3 comprises 16 residues. CDR3 DNA: TGCGCCAGCAGCCAAGATGTGGGCCACCTGAAAGAGACCCAGTACTTC. It translates to CASSQDVGHLKETQYF.

This clone was seen a single time. V gene TRBV15 combines with J gene TRBJ2-7; the D is unclear. This CDR3 is built from 17 residues. CDR1 is LNHNV and CDR2 is YYDKDF in the germline V gene (reference sequence). V lost 4 bases and J 2 bases, leaving 21 bases between the germline ends. CDR3 sequence: CATSIEAKTLMTYEQYF. CDR3 in DNA: TGTGCCACCAGCATAGAAGCGAAGACACTTATGACCTACGAGCAGTACTTC.

The chain combines TRBV7-9 with TRBJ2-7; D possibly uses TRBD1 or TRBD2 (5 bases each). V lost 8 bases, J lost 4 bases, and 24 bases lay in between. This CDR3 is 16 amino acids long. CDR1 is SEHNR and CDR2 is FQNEAQ in the germline V gene (reference sequence). CDR3 loop: CASARPGKSGFYEQYF. The CDR3 DNA is TGTGCCAGCGCCAGACCAGGGAAATCGGGGTTTTACGAGCAGTACTTC.

CDR3 protein: CASSLVTSNEKLFF. In DNA form, the CDR3 reads TGTGCCAGCAGCTTAGTCACGAGTAATGAAAAACTGTTTTTT. The chain uses TRBV7-2 and TRBJ1-4; no firm D call. The ends were cut back, 1 base at V and 4 bases at J, with 7 bases in the middle. The CDR3 spans 14 residues. CDR1 and CDR2 from the germline V gene are SGHTA and FQGNSA.

The chain carries TRBV9 and TRBJ1-2, with no clear D. Germline V gene sequence: CDR1 SGDLS, CDR2 YYNGEE. The CDR3 is 13 residues long. Trimming left V 0 bases short and J 2 bases short, with 5 bases between. The CDR3 region is CASSVATNYGYTF. DNA of the CDR3: TGTGCCAGCAGCGTAGCCACGAACTATGGCTACACCTTC.

The CDR3 sequence is CATSDQSYEQYF. In DNA form, the CDR3 reads TGTGCCACCAGTGATCAGTCATACGAGCAGTACTTC. This chain joins TRBV24-1 and TRBJ2-7; no clear D gene. V dropped 3 bases and J dropped 4 bases, with 6 bases sitting between them. The CDR3 sequence is 12 residues long. Germline V gene data show CDR1 as KGHDR and CDR2 as SFDVKD.

The chain recombines TRBV24-1 with TRBJ1-3; D is unclear. The CDR3 is 14 residues long. Germline values: CDR1 KGHDR, CDR2 SFDVKD. Trimming shortened V by 4 bases and J by 2 bases, and 8 bases separated the two germline ends. In DNA form, the CDR3 reads TGTGCCACCAGTGACCTTGACGCTGGAAACACCATATATTTT. Protein product: CATSDLDAGNTIYF.

The chain links TRBV4-2 to TRBJ1-4; D not resolved. CDR3 length: 17 residues. Deletions cut 4 bases from V and 0 bases from J, with 15 bases between. Germline V gives CDR1 LGHNA, CDR2 YNFKEQ. The CDR3 reads CASSRGPRAATNEKLFF. CDR3 in DNA: TGTGCCAGCAGCCGCGGTCCGAGGGCCGCAACTAATGAAAAACTGTTTTTT.

V is TRBV7-2 and J is TRBJ1-3; D uncertain. Germline V gene data show CDR1 as SGHTA and CDR2 as FQGNSA. The CDR3 length is 12 residues. The V and J ends lost 6 bases and 2 bases respectively, with 5 bases between them. DNA of the CDR3: TGTGCCAGCAGGCGGGCTGGAAACACCATATATTTT. This encodes CASRRAGNTIYF.

The V call is TRBV7-9, the J call TRBJ2-7; no reliable D call. This CDR3 contains 12 residues. The germline V gene encodes CDR1 SEHNR and CDR2 FQNEAQ (reference sequence). The V and J ends lost 3 bases and 7 bases respectively, with 10 bases between them. Here the CDR3 DNA reads TGTGCCAGCAGCTTCTTCATGGGGGAGCAGTACTTC. The encoded protein is CASSFFMGEQYF.

This CDR3 reads CASSIMGSSGDGYTF. In DNA form, the CDR3 reads TGTGCCAGTAGTATTATGGGATCATCGGGGGATGGCTACACCTTC. The V call is TRBV19, the J call TRBJ1-2, with D possibly being TRBD1 (5 bases). Per the germline V gene, CDR1 is LNHDA and CDR2 is SQIVND (reference sequence). V was clipped by 3 bases and J by 6 bases, with 17 bases between them. The CDR3 sequence is 15 residues long.

This sequence joins TRBV5-6 and TRBJ2-2; the match to TRBD1 covers 10 bases. The CDR3 is 16 residues long. Germline trimming cut 6 bases from V and 4 bases from J; bases unmatched to any gene: 9. Germline V gives CDR1 SGHDT, CDR2 YYEEEE. The CDR3 loop reads CASTPRDRGFTGELFF. CDR3 nucleotides: TGTGCCAGCACCCCCCGGGACAGGGGCTTCACCGGGGAGCTGTTTTTT. Based on the CDR3 plus reference TRBV5-6 and TRBJ2-2, the full variable domain is DAGVTQSPTHLIKTRGQQVTLRCSPKSGHDTVSWYQQALGQGPQFIFQYYEEEERQRGNFPDRFSGHQFPNYSSELNVNALLLGDSALYLCASTPRDRGFTGELFFGEGSRLTVL.

V gene TRBV29-1 combines with J gene TRBJ2-3; the D call may be TRBD1 or TRBD2 (6 bases each). Germline V CDR1 and CDR2: SQVTM, ANQGSEA. Trimming removed 6 bases at V and 6 bases at J, with 25 bases between. The CDR3 has 16 amino acids. The CDR3 reads CSVTNLPGVSGDTQYF. The CDR3 nucleotides read TGCAGCGTGACAAACTTACCAGGGGTCAGCGGGGATACGCAGTATTTT.

The genes are TRBV12-3 or TRBV12-4 and TRBJ1-5; 7 bases line up with TRBD1. The ends lost 5 bases at V and 4 bases at J; junction bases unmatched: 2. The CDR3 contains 13 residues. The CDR3 nucleotides read TGTGCCAGCAGTCGACAGGGTAATCAGCCCCAGCATTTT. Translated: CASSRQGNQPQHF.

The CDR3 nucleotides are TGTGCCAGCAGAAGGGTTAATGAAAAACTGTTTTTT. Its protein is CASRRVNEKLFF. The chain has TRBV6-5 and TRBJ1-4; D call uncertain. This CDR3 has 12 amino acids. Germline values: CDR1 MNHEY, CDR2 SVGAGI. The V end was cut by 6 bases, the J end by 4 bases, with 6 bases between.

This clone was recorded many times. This chain uses TRBV4-2 with TRBJ1-5; unclear D gene. The CDR3 has 17 amino acids. V was clipped by 1 base and J by 4 bases, with 17 bases between them. Germline CDR1 is LGHNA and CDR2 is YNFKEQ. The CDR3 loop reads CASSQAQNLMENQPQHF. DNA for the CDR3: TGTGCCAGCAGCCAAGCTCAGAACCTAATGGAAAATCAGCCCCAGCATTTT.

The chain couples TRBV27 to TRBJ1-4, with TRBD1 matching over 7 bases. Germline CDR1 is MNHEY and CDR2 is SMNVEV (reference sequence). Germline trimming cut 9 bases from V and 4 bases from J; bases unmatched to any gene: 5. The CDR3 is 13 amino acids. This CDR3 is CASRDSLNEKLFF. CDR3 nucleotide sequence: TGTGCCAGTCGGGACAGTCTTAATGAAAAACTGTTTTTT.